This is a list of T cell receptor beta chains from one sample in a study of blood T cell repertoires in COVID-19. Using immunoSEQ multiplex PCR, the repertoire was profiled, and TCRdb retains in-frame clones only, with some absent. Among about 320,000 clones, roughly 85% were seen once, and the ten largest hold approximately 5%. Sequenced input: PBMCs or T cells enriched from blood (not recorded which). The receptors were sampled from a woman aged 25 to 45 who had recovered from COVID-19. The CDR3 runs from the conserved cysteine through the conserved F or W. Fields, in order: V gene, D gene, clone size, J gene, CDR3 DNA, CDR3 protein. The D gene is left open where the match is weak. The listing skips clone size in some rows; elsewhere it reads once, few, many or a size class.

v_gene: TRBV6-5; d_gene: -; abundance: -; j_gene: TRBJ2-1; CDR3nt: TGTGCCAGCAGAGGCGGGATCTCCTACAATGAGCAGTTCTTC; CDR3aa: CASRGGISYNEQFF
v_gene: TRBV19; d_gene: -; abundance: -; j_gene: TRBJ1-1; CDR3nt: TGTGCCAGTAGTTTCGGGTTAACCACGGACACTGAAGCTTTCTTT; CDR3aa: CASSFGLTTDTEAFF
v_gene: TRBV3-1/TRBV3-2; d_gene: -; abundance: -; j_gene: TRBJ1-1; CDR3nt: TGTGCCAGCAGCCCCCTAGTGAACACTGAAGCTTTCTTT; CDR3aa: CASSPLVNTEAFF
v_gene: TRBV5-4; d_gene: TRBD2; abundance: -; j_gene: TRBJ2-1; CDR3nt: TGTGCCAGCAGCCCCGGCATCAGCGGGGGGGAAGGTGAGCAGTTCTTC; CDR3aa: CASSPGISGGEGEQFF
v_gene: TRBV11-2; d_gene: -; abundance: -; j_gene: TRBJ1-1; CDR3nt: TGTGCCAGCAGCTTACTCCCGGTTGAAGCTTTCTTT; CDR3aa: CASSLLPVEAFF
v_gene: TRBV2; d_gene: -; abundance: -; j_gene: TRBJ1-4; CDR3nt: TGTGCCAGCAGGGGGGGGGTTACAACTAATGAAAAACTGTTTTTT; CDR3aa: CASRGGVTTNEKLFF
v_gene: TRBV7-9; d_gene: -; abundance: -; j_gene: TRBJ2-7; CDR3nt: TGTGCCAGCAGCTTAGGAACCGAGCAGTACTTC; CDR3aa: CASSLGTEQYF
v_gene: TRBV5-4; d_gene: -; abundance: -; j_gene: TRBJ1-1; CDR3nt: TGTGCCAGCAGCCCCGGAGGACGGACCCGGACTGAAGCTTTCTTT; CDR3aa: CASSPGGRTRTEAFF
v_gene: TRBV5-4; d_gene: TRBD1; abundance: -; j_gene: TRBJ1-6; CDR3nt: TGTGCCAGCAGCGCCGTCGGGACAGAGAATTCACCCCTCCACTTT; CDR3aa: CASSAVGTENSPLHF
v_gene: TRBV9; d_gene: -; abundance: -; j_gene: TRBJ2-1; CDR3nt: TGTGCCAGCAGCGCGCAAGGACTATCCTACAATGAGCAGTTCTTC; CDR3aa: CASSAQGLSYNEQFF
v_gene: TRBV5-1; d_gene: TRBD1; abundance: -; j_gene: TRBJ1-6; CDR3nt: TGCGCCAGCAGCGGAACAGGGGTTAACAATTCACCCCTCCACTTT; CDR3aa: CASSGTGVNNSPLHF
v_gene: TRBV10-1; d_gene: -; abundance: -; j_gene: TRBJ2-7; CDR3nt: TGCGCCAGCACCTGGGAGCGTGACGAGCAGTACTTC; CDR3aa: CASTWERDEQYF
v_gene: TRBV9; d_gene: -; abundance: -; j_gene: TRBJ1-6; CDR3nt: TGTGCCAGCAGCGTAGGACTATCACCCCTCCACTTT; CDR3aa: CASSVGLSPLHF
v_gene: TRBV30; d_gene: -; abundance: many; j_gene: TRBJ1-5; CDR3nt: TGTGCCTGGAGTAAGCTCGGGGGGACTCAGCCCCAGCATTTT; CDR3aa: CAWSKLGGTQPQHF
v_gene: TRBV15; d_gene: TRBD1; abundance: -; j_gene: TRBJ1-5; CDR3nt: TGTGCCACCAGCAAACAGGGGGCGGGGAGCAATCAGCCCCAGCATTTT; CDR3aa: CATSKQGAGSNQPQHF
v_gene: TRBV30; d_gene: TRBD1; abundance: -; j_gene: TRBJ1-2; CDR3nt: TGTGCCTGGAGTGGGACAGGGTTTGGCTACACCTTC; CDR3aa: CAWSGTGFGYTF
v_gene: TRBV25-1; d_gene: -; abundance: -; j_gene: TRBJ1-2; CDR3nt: TGTGCCAGCAGTGGGCCGAGGGAAAGGTATGGCTACACCTTC; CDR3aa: CASSGPRERYGYTF
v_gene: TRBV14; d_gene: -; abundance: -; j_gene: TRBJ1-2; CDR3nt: TGTGCCAGCAGCCAAGTCCAAGCAGGGATGTATGGCTACACCTTC; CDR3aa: CASSQVQAGMYGYTF
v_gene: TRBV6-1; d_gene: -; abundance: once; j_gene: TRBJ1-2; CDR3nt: TGTGCCAGCAGTGACCCCGGGGGGATTAACTATGGCTACACCTTC; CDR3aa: CASSDPGGINYGYTF
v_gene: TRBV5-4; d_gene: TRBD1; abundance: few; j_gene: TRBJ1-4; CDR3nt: TGTGCCAGCAGCTTGGGACAGGGGAGGGAAAAACTGTTTTTT; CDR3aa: CASSLGQGREKLFF
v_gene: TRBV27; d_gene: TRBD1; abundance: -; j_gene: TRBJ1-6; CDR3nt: TGTGCCAGCCGCCCGGCAGGGGGCCTTGATTCACCCCTCCACTTT; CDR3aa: CASRPAGGLDSPLHF
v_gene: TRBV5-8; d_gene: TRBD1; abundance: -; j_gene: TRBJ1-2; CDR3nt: TGTGCCAGCAGCCCGGACAGGTTTTTAAACTATGGCTACACCTTC; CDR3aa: CASSPDRFLNYGYTF
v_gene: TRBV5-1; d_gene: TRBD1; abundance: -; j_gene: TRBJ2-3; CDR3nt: TGCGCCAGCAGCGATAGACAGGGAGTGTTGGATACGCAGTATTTT; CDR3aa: CASSDRQGVLDTQYF
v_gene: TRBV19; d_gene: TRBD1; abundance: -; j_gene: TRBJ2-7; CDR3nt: TGTGCCAGTAGTCCCGGGACAGGGGTACAAAGGTACGAGCAGTACTTC; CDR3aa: CASSPGTGVQRYEQYF
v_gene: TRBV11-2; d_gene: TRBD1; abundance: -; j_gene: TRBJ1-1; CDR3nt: TGTGCCAGCAGCTTAGATAACAGGGGGGAAATCTTT; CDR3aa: CASSLDNRGEIF
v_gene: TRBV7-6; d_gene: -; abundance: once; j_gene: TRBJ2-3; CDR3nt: TGTGCCAGCAGCTTAAGTCGGGTTTCAGATACGCAGTATTTT; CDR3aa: CASSLSRVSDTQYF
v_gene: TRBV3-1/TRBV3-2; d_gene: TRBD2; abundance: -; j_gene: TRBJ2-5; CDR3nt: TGTGCCAGCAGCACCCAGCGGGGCGCGGTGGAGACCCAGTACTTC; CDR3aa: CASSTQRGAVETQYF
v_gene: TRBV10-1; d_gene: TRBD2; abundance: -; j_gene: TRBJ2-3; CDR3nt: TGCGCCAGCAGTGAGTCTGGCAGGGAGGGTTTCGAGGATACGCAGTATTTT; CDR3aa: CASSESGREGFEDTQYF
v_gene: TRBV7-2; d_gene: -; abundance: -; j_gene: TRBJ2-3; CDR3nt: TGTGCCAGCAGCGAGTGGGCTCCCACAGATACGCAGTATTTT; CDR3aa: CASSEWAPTDTQYF
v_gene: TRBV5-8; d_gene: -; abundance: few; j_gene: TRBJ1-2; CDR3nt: TGTGCCAGCAGCCCGGGGTCCTATGGCTACACCTTC; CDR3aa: CASSPGSYGYTF
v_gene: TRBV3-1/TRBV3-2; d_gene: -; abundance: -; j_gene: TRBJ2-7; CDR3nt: TGTGCCAGCAGCCGAGACGGGGATTACGAGCAGTACTTC; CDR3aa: CASSRDGDYEQYF
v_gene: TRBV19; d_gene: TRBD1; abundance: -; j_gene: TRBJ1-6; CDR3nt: TGTGCCAGTAGTAATACCGGGACAGGTAATTCACCCCTCCACTTT; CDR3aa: CASSNTGTGNSPLHF
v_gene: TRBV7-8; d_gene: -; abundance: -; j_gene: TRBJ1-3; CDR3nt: TGTGCCAGCAGCTCCATGGATCGGGTGCGGAACACCATATATTTT; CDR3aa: CASSSMDRVRNTIYF
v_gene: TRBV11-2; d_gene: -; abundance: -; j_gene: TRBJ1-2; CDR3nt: TGTGCCAGCAGCCCAAACAGCGGGGTTGAGGGCTACACCTTC; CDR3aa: CASSPNSGVEGYTF
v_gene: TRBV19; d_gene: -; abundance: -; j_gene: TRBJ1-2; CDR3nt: TGTGCCAGTACTACCACGGGGTCTTGGCCAAATGGCTACACCTTC; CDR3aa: CASTTTGSWPNGYTF
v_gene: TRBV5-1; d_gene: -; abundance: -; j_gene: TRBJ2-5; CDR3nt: TGCGCCAGCAGTGGCCTCCAAGAGACCCAGTACTTC; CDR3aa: CASSGLQETQYF
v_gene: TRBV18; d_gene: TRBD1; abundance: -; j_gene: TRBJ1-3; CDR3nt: TGTGCCAGCTCATCCGACAGGGTCTCTGGAAACACCATATATTTT; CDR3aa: CASSSDRVSGNTIYF
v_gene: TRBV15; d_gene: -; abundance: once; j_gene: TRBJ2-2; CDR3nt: TGTGCCACCAGCAGAGATCTGGTCAGCGCGAACACCGGGGAGCTGTTTTTT; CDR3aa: CATSRDLVSANTGELFF
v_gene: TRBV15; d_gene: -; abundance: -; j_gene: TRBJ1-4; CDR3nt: TGTGCCACCAGCAGGGTGAGGGTGGCGACTAATGAAAAACTGTTTTTT; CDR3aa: CATSRVRVATNEKLFF
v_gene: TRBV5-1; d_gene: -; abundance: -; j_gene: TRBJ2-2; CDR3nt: TGCGCCAGCAGCTTGGGCGACACCGGGGAGCTGTTTTTT; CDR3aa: CASSLGDTGELFF
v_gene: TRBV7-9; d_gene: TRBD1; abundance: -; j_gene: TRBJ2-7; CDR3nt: TGTGCCAGCAGCGGAACAGGGGCTCCCGAGCAGTACTTC; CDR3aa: CASSGTGAPEQYF
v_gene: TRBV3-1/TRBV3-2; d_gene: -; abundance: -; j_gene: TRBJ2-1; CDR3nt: TGTGCCAGCAGCCAAGCCCGGGGTGGTAATGAGCAGTTCTTC; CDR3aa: CASSQARGGNEQFF
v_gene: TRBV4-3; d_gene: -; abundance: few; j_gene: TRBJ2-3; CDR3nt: TGCGCCAGCAGCCAGTTGAGGGGGGATACGCAGTATTTT; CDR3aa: CASSQLRGDTQYF
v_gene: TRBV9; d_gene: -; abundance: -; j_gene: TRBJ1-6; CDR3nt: TGTGCCAGCAGCGTCTGGGGCGATAATTCACCCCTCCACTTT; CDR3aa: CASSVWGDNSPLHF
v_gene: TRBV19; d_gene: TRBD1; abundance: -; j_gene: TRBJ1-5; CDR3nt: TGTGCCAGTAATTGGGAACAGGGGGATCAGCCCCAGCATTTT; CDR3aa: CASNWEQGDQPQHF
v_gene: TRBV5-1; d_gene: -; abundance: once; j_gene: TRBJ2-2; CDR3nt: TGCGCCAGCAGCTTGTGGGGGGGACAGGCCTTCGCGAACACCGGGGAGCTGTTTTTT; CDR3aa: CASSLWGGQAFANTGELFF
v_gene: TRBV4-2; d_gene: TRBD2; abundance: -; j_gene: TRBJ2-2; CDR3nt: TGTGCCAGCAGCCTATTGACTAGCTCCAACACCGGGGAGCTGTTTTTT; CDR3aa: CASSLLTSSNTGELFF
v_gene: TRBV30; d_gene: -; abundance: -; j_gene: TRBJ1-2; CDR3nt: TGTGCCTGGAGAACGGGGGGTGGCTACACCTTC; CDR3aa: CAWRTGGGYTF
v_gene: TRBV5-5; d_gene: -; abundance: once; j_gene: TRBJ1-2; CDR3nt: TGTGCCAGCAGCTTGGTATCCCGCTATGGCTACACCTTC; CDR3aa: CASSLVSRYGYTF
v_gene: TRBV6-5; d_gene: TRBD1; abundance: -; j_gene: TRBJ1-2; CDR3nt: TGTGCCAGCAGCCGGACAGGGAATGCTAACTATGGCTACACCTTC; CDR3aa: CASSRTGNANYGYTF
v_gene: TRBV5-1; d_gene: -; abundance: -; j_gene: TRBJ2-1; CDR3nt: TGCGCCAGCAGCTTGGGGTCCCGGGTCGGGTACAATGAGCAGTTCTTC; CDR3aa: CASSLGSRVGYNEQFF
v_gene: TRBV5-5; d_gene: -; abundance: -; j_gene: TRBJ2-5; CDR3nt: TGTGCCAGCAGCTTGGTCGGTGTGGAGACCCAGTACTTC; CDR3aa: CASSLVGVETQYF